This T cell receptor beta chain was sequenced in a study of identical twins. Notes on the study in general: Zero-insertion analyses might be partly confounded by invariant T cells like MAIT and iNKT.

A template switching step contributed a universal primer site, while unique molecular identifiers were present in the cDNA. TCRdb analysed the 5' RACE reads with MiXCR anew, one entry per CDR3 protein. Of around 250,000 distinct CDR3 sequences in the sample, roughly an eighth were seen once. The CDR3 sequence is 13 residues long. Germline V CDR1 and CDR2: SGHKS, YYEKEE (reference sequence). Trimming left V 7 bases short and J 2 bases short, with 13 bases between. This clonotype has a handful of counts. Antigen: not known. The sample was also reused in another study, on yellow fever vaccine responses in identical twins. As that study records: After vaccination, twins' T cell response reportedly seemed partly convergent, partly personalized.

Sequencing was performed on memory (CD45RO+) T cells sorted from blood. The gene calls are TRBV5-5 and TRBJ2-7; perhaps D is TRBD1 or TRBD2 (6 bases each). This clonotype was obtained from a woman aged 18-29 years in good health. As DNA, the CDR3 is TGTGCCAGCGGTCGGGGGCTACCCTACGAGCAGTACTTC. Translating it yields CASGRGLPYEQYF.